This T cell receptor beta chain is from a study of blood T cells in healthy people across ages. This clonotype was counted a few times. Using a J-beta primer mix together with a sample-barcoded 5' primer, a second PCR was run for about 6 to 12 cycles. TCRdb used MiXCR to reprocess the 5' RACE reads, holding one entry per CDR3 protein. The table lists roughly 700,000 distinct CDR3 sequences, more than 40% of them singletons. Germline trimming cut 4 bases from V and 0 bases from J; bases unmatched to any gene: 2. CDR3 size: 15 residues. Per germline, CDR1 SGHAT and CDR2 FQNNGV. The chain carries TRBV11-2 and TRBJ2-7; TRBD1 matches at 11 bases. This sequence was found in a woman in her sixties in good health. Sequencing used blood. The CDR3 nucleotides are TGTGCCAGCAGCTGGGACAGGGGGGACTCCTACGAGCAGTACTTC. Translation gives CASSWDRGDSYEQYF. The variable domain in full, completed from reference TRBV11-2 and TRBJ2-7, reads EAGVAQSPRYKIIEKRQSVAFWCNPISGHATLYWYQQILGQGPKLLIQFQNNGVVDDSQLPKDRFSAERLKGVDSTLKIQPAKLEDSAVYLCASSWDRGDSYEQYFGPGTRLTVT.